The 10 T cell receptor beta chains given below trace back to one sample, sequenced in a study of cytomegalovirus exposure and HLA in healthy donors. Libraries were prepared by immunoSEQ multiplex PCR; TCRdb keeps only in-frame clonotypes and omits some of them. The table shows more than 95,000 clones, with 86% occurring only once. The specimen was PBMCs. The receptor set was obtained from a woman younger than 35 in good health and CMV-seropositive.

CDR3 nucleotide sequence: TGCGCCAGCAGCTTGGAGGCAGGGGTTAGGACTGAAGCTTTCTTT. Residues: CASSLEAGVRTEAFF. This chain joins TRBV5-1 and TRBJ1-1, with a weak D call TRBD1 (6 bases). This CDR3 is 15 amino acids long. Trimming pared 0 bases from V and 5 bases from J, leaving 14 bases between. Germline V lookup: CDR1 SGHRS, CDR2 YFSETQ.

The chain has TRBV28 and TRBJ1-5; 9 bases agree with TRBD1. CDR3 length: 14 amino acids. V was clipped by 6 bases and J by 4 bases; unmatched bases: 4. From germline, CDR1 is MDHEN and CDR2 SYDVKM. The CDR3 region has the DNA TGTGCCAGCAGGCGGGACAGGGAAAATCAGCCCCAGCATTTT. It yields the protein CASRRDRENQPQHF.

The chain has TRBV21-1 and TRBJ2-7; the table's TRBD1 call for D was not verified on the DNA. TRBV21-1 is a documented pseudogene. The CDR3 consists of 12 residues. CDR3 region: CASSGTGAEQYF. The CDR3 DNA sequence: TGTGCCAGCAGCGGGACAGGGGCCGAGCAGTACTTC.

V and J are TRBV19 and TRBJ2-2; 8 bases fit TRBD2. Germline V gives CDR1 LNHDA, CDR2 SQIVND (reference sequence). After removal of 3 bases from V and 4 bases from J, the junction contained 4 bases not matched to a gene. The CDR3 consists of 15 residues. The CDR3 region has the DNA TGTGCCAGTAGTATTCTTAGCGGGGCCACCGGGGAGCTGTTTTTT. Its translation is CASSILSGATGELFF.

The rearrangement links TRBV7-9 to TRBJ1-5, with TRBD1 matching over 7 bases. From germline, CDR1 is SEHNR and CDR2 FQNEAQ (reference sequence). V lost 5 bases, J lost 8 bases, and 9 bases stayed unmatched. This CDR3 region has 14 residues. The CDR3 region is CASSNAGTEEPQHF. The CDR3 nucleotides are TGTGCCAGCAGCAATGCCGGGACAGAAGAGCCCCAGCATTTT.

The chain has TRBV28 and TRBJ2-4, with TRBD1 matching 9 bases. V shed 4 bases, J shed 3 bases, and the junction held 4 bases outside the gene matches. The CDR3 covers 15 residues. Per the germline V gene, CDR1 is MDHEN and CDR2 is SYDVKM. For the CDR3, the DNA is TGTGCCAGCAGTTCTCGACAGGGGGGCAAAAACATTCAGTACTTC. This encodes CASSSRQGGKNIQYF.

The chain is built from TRBV4-1 and TRBJ2-7, with TRBD2 as a possible D gene (7 bases). Trimming took 2 bases from V and 9 from J, leaving 17 bases between them. CDR1 and CDR2 (germline): MGHRA, YSYEKL. This CDR3 contains 14 residues. The chain's CDR3 is CASSQRDTGGPQYF. The CDR3, as DNA: TGCGCCAGCAGCCAAAGGGATACGGGGGGCCCGCAGTACTTC.

The V and J genes are TRBV7-8 and TRBJ1-4; D call uncertain. Per germline, CDR1 SGHVS and CDR2 FQNEAQ. Trimming left V 5 bases short and J 7 bases short, with 17 bases between. CDR3 length equals 15 residues. CDR3 bases: TGTGCCAGCAGCCCCCTCCCACAGTTAGGTGAAAAACTGTTTTTT. Its protein product is CASSPLPQLGEKLFF.

This chain uses TRBV11-2 with TRBJ1-1; 9 bases match TRBD1. V dropped 0 bases and J dropped 3; count of bases not matched to a gene: 14. CDR3 length: 19 residues. The germline CDR1 and CDR2 sequences are SGHAT and FQNNGV. The CDR3: CASSLDSWDRDSSYTEAFF. DNA of the CDR3: TGTGCCAGCAGCTTAGATTCTTGGGACAGGGACTCTTCATACACTGAAGCTTTCTTT.

This chain connects TRBV5-6 to TRBJ2-7; a possible D gene is TRBD2 (5 bases). V lost 2 bases and J lost 7, with 10 bases in between. There are 12 residues in the CDR3. The germline CDR1 and CDR2 sequences are SGHDT and YYEEEE. DNA for the CDR3: TGTGCCAGCAGCTTAATAGGAGGTGAGCAGTACTTC. Translating gives CASSLIGGEQYF. Full variable domain (missing parts from reference TRBV5-6 and TRBJ2-7): DAGVTQSPTHLIKTRGQQVTLRCSPKSGHDTVSWYQQALGQGPQFIFQYYEEEERQRGNFPDRFSGHQFPNYSSELNVNALLLGDSALYLCASSLIGGEQYFGPGTRLTVT.